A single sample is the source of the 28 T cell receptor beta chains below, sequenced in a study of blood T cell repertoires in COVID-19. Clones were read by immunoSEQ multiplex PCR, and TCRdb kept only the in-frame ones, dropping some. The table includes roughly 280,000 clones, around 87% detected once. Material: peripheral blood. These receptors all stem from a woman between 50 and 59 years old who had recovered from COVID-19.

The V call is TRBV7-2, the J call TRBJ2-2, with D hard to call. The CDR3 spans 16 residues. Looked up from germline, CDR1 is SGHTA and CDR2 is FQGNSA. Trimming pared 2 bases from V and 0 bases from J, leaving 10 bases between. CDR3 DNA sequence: TGTGCCAGCAGCTTATTTAGCAGTGCGAACACCGGGGAGCTGTTTTTT. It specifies CASSLFSSANTGELFF.

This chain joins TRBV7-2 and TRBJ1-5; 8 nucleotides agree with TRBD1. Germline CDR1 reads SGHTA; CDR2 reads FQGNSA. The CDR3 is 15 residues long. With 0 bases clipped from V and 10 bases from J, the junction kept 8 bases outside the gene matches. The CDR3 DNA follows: TGTGCCAGCAGCTTAGCGTACAGGGGGGGGGAACCCCAGCATTTT. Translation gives CASSLAYRGGEPQHF.

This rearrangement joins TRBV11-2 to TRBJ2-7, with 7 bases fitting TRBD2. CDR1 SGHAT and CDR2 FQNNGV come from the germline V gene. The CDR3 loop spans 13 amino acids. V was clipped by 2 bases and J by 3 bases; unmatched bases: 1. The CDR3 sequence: CASSLSGGYEQYF. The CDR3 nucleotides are TGTGCCAGCAGCTTATCGGGAGGCTACGAGCAGTACTTC.

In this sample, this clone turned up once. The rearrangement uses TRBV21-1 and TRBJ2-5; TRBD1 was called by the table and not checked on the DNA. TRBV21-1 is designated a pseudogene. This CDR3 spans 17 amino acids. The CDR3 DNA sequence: TGTGCCAGCAGCCTCAAACCGGGACAGGGGGCTGAAGAGACCCAGTACTTC. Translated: CASSLKPGQGAEETQYF.

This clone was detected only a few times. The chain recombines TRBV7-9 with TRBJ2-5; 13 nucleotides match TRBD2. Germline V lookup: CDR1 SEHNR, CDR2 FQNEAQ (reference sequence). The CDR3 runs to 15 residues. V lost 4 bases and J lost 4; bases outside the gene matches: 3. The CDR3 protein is CASSSGLAGSETQYF. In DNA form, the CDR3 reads TGTGCCAGCAGCTCGGGACTAGCGGGGTCAGAGACCCAGTACTTC. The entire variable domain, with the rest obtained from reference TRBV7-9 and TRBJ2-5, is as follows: DTGVSQNPRHKITKRGQNVTFRCDPISEHNRLYWYRQTLGQGPEFLTYFQNEAQLEKSRLLSDRFSAERPKGSFSTLEIQRTEQGDSAMYLCASSSGLAGSETQYFGPGTRLLVL.

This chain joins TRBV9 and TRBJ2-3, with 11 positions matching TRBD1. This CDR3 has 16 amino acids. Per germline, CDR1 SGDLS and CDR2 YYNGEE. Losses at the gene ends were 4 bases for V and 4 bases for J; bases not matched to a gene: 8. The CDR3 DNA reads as TGTGCCAGCAGCACTGGGGACAGGGGGTTTGCAGATACGCAGTATTTT. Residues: CASSTGDRGFADTQYF.

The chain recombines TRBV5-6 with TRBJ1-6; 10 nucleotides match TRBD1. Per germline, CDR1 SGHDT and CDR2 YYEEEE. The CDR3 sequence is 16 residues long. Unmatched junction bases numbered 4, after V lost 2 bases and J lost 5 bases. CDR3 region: CASSFRDRGDNSPLHF. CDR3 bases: TGTGCCAGCAGCTTCAGGGACAGGGGAGATAATTCACCCCTCCACTTT.

CDR3 sequence reads: CASGQGADGENQPQHF. CDR3 in DNA: TGTGCCAGCGGACAGGGGGCCGATGGAGAGAATCAGCCCCAGCATTTT. This chain uses TRBV21-1 with TRBJ1-5; TRBD1, the table's D call, lacks a check against the DNA. TRBV21-1 is marked as a pseudogene. This CDR3 is 16 amino acids long.

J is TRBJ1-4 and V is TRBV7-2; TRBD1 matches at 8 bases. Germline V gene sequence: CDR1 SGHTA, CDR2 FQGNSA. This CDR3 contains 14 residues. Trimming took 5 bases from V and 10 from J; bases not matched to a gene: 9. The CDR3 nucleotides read TGTGCCAGCAGCCATGACAGGGGCCCCAGAAAACTGTTTTTT. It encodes CASSHDRGPRKLFF.

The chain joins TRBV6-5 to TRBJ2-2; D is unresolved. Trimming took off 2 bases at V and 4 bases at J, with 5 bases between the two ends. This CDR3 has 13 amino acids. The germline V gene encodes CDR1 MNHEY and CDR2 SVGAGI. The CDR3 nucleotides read TGTGCCAGCAGTTACGGCGGCACCGGGGAGCTGTTTTTT. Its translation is CASSYGGTGELFF.

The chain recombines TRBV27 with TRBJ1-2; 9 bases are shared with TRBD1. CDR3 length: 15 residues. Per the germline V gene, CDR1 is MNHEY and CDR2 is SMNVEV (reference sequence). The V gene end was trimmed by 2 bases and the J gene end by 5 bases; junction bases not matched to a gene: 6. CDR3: CASSLGTGREYGYTF. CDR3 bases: TGTGCCAGCAGTTTAGGGACAGGGAGAGAGTATGGCTACACCTTC.

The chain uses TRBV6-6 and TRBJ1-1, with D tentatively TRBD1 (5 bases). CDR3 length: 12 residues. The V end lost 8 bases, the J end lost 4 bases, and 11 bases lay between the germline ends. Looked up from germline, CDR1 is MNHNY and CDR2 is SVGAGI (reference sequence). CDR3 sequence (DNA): TGTGCCAGCCGCGGGGGTGGCACTGAAGCTTTCTTT. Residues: CASRGGGTEAFF.

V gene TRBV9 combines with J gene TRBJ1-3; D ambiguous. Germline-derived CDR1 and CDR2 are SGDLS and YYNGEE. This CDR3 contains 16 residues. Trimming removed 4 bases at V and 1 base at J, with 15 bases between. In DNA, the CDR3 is TGTGCCAGCAGCCAAGCAGCGGACCCATCTGGAAACACCATATATTTT. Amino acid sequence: CASSQAADPSGNTIYF.

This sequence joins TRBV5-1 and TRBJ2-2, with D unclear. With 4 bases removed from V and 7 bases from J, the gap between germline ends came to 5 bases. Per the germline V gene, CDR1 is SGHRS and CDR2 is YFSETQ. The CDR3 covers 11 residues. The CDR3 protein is CASSRSGELFF. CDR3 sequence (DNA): TGCGCCAGCAGCCGGAGCGGGGAGCTGTTTTTT.

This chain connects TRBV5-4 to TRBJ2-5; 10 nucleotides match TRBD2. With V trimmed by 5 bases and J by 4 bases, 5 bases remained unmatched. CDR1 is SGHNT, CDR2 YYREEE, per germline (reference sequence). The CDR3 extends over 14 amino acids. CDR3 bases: TGTGCCAGCAGGATCTTAGCGGGGGGAGAGACCCAGTACTTC. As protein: CASRILAGGETQYF.

The CDR3 nucleotides are TGCAGTGCCACAGGGTTCGGAGCTTTCTTT. Protein sequence: CSATGFGAFF. The V gene is TRBV20-1, the J gene TRBJ1-1, with D possibly TRBD1 on 6 matching bases. Germline assignment: CDR1 DFQATT and CDR2 SNEGSKA (reference sequence). This CDR3 comprises 10 residues. Trimming pared 6 bases from V and 10 bases from J, leaving 12 bases between.

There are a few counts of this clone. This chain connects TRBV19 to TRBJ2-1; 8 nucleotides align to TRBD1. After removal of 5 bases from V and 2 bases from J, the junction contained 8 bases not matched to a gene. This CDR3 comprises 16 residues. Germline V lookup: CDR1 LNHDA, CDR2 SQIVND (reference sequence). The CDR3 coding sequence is TGTGCCAGTAGTCCCCGAGACAGGGGACCCTACAATGAGCAGTTCTTC. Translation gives CASSPRDRGPYNEQFF.

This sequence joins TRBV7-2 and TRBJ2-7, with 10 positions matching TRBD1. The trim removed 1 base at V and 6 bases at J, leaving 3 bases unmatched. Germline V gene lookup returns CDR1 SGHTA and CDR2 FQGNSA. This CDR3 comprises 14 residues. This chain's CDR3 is CASSLVGTGVEQYF. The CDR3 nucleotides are TGTGCCAGCAGCTTAGTTGGGACAGGGGTCGAGCAGTACTTC. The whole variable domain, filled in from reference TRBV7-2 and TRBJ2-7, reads GAGVSQSPSNKVTEKGKDVELRCDPISGHTALYWYRQSLGQGLEFLIYFQGNSAPDKSGLPSDRFSAERTGGSVSTLTIQRTQQEDSAVYLCASSLVGTGVEQYFGPGTRLTVT.

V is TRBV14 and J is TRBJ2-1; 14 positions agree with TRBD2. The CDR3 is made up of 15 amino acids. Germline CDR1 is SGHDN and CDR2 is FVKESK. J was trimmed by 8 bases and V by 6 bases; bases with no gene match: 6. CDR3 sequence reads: CASSRTSGRFDEQFF. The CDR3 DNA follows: TGTGCCAGCAGTCGGACTAGCGGGAGGTTCGATGAGCAGTTCTTC.

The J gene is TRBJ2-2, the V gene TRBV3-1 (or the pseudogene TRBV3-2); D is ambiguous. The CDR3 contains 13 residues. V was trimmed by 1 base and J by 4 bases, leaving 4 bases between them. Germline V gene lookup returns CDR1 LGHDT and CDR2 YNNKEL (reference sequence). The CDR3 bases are TGTGCCAGCAGCCAAGGAGGCACCGGGGAGCTGTTTTTT. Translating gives CASSQGGTGELFF.

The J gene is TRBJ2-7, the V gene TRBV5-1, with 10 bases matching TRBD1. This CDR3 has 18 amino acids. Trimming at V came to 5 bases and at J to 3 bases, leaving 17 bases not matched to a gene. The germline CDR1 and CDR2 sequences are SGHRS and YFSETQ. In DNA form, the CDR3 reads TGCGCCAGCAGGATGGGGTTGACAGGGGGCCTTAGGTTCTACGAGCAGTACTTC. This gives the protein CASRMGLTGGLRFYEQYF.

The CDR3 protein is CASSDGQVVFRAFF. The CDR3 DNA follows: TGTGCCAGCAGTGACGGACAGGTAGTCTTTCGAGCTTTCTTT. The V and J genes are TRBV2 and TRBJ1-1, with TRBD1 matching 7 bases. V gave up 3 bases and J gave up 10 bases; unmatched junction bases: 11. Germline V gives CDR1 SNHLY, CDR2 FYNNEI. The CDR3 consists of 14 residues.

The CDR3 reads CATSREGTATDTQYF. DNA of the CDR3: TGTGCCACCAGCAGAGAGGGGACAGCCACAGATACGCAGTATTTT. V usage is TRBV15 and J usage is TRBJ2-3; the match to TRBD1 covers 7 bases. CDR3 size: 15 residues. The V gene end was trimmed by 0 bases and the J gene end by 2 bases; junction bases not matched to a gene: 2. CDR1 and CDR2 from the germline V gene are LNHNV and YYDKDF (reference sequence). Full variable domain (outside the CDR3, taken from reference TRBV15 and TRBJ2-3): DAMVIQNPRYQVTQFGKPVTLSCSQTLNHNVMYWYQQKSSQAPKLLFHYYDKDFNNEADTPDNFQSRRPNTSFCFLDIRSPGLGDTAMYLCATSREGTATDTQYFGPGTRLTVL.

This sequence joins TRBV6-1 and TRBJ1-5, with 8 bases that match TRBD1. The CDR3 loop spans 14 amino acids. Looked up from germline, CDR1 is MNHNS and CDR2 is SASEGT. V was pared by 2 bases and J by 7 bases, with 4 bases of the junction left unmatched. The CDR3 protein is CASSESGGMQPQHF. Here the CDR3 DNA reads TGTGCCAGCAGTGAATCAGGGGGCATGCAGCCCCAGCATTTT.

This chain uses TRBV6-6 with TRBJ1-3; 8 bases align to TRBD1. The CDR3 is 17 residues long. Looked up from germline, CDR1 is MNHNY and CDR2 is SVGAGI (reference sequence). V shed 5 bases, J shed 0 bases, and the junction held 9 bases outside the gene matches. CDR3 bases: TGTGCCAGCAGTCCCTACCCGACAGGGGCCTCTGGAAACACCATATATTTT. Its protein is CASSPYPTGASGNTIYF.

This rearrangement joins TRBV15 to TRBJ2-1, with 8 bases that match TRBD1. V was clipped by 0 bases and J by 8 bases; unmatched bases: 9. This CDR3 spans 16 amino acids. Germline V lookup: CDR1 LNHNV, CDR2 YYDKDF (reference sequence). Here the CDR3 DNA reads TGTGCCACCAGCAGAGATCAAGGACAGGGTAACCATGAGCAGTTCTTC. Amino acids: CATSRDQGQGNHEQFF.

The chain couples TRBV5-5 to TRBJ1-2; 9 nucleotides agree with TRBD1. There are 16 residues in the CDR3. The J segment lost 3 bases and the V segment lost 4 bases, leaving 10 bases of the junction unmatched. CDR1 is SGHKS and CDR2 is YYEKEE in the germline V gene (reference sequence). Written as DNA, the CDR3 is TGTGCCAGCAGCCCTGGGACAGGGTATATAGACTATGGCTACACCTTC. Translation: CASSPGTGYIDYGYTF.

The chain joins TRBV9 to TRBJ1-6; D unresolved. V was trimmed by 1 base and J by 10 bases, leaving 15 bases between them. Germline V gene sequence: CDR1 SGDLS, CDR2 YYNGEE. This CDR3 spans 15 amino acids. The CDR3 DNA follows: TGTGCCAGCAGCGTAAGTTATGAGGGCGGGTCACCCCTCCACTTT. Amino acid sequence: CASSVSYEGGSPLHF.